What follows are 18 T cell receptor beta chains derived from one specimen sequenced in a study of blood T cell repertoires in COVID-19. Produced via immunoSEQ multiplex PCR; TCRdb's table is partial and in-frame only. The sample has just over 300,000 clones, around 87% seen once; the top ten hold 2% to 3%. Sequenced: peripheral blood. These receptors originate from a man younger than 35 with active or convalescent COVID-19.

The V gene is TRBV5-5, the J gene TRBJ2-2; the D gene is possibly TRBD1 (6 bases). The ends were cut back, 0 bases at V and 0 bases at J, with 6 bases in the middle. The CDR3 is 15 amino acids. Germline CDR1 SGHKS, CDR2 YYEKEE (reference sequence). The CDR3 coding sequence is TGTGCCAGCAGCTTGGGGACAGCGAACACCGGGGAGCTGTTTTTT. It translates to CASSLGTANTGELFF.

The chain carries TRBV5-1 and TRBJ2-3, with 8 bases identical to TRBD2. J lost 4 bases, V lost 5 bases, and 3 bases had no gene match. CDR3 length equals 13 residues. CDR1 SGHRS and CDR2 YFSETQ come from the germline V gene. This CDR3 is CASSPGGPDTQYF. The DNA of the CDR3 is TGCGCCAGCAGTCCGGGGGGGCCAGATACGCAGTATTTT. Looking up the rest from reference TRBV5-1 and TRBJ2-3 gives the full variable domain: KAGVTQTPRYLIKTRGQQVTLSCSPISGHRSVSWYQQTPGQGLQFLFEYFSETQRNKGNFPGRFSGRQFSNSRSEMNVSTLELGDSALYLCASSPGGPDTQYFGPGTRLTVL.

The V gene is TRBV6-5, the J gene TRBJ2-5; no clear D gene. Trimming shortened V by 1 base and J by 5 bases, and 11 bases separated the two germline ends. This CDR3 contains 14 residues. CDR1 and CDR2 from the germline V gene are MNHEY and SVGAGI. The CDR3 here is CASSYFRQPETQYF. DNA of the CDR3: TGTGCCAGCAGTTACTTTCGACAACCGGAGACCCAGTACTTC.

This clone was picked up a small number of times. The V and J genes are TRBV29-1 and TRBJ1-2; D not certain. Per germline, CDR1 SQVTM and CDR2 ANQGSEA. This CDR3 comprises 11 residues. V was cut by 4 bases and J by 6 bases, with 9 bases left in between. The CDR3 here is CSVVGRDGYTF. The CDR3 nucleotides are TGCAGCGTTGTGGGCAGAGATGGCTACACCTTC. Based on the CDR3 plus reference TRBV29-1 and TRBJ1-2, the full variable domain is SAVISQKPSRDICQRGTSLTIQCQVDSQVTMMFWYRQQPGQSLTLIATANQGSEATYESGFVIDKFPISRPNLTFSTLTVSNMSPEDSSIYLCSVVGRDGYTFGSGTRLTVV.

This clone was observed once. This chain links TRBV7-9 with TRBJ2-7, with 9 bases that match TRBD1. J lost 6 bases, V lost 1 base, and 10 bases had no gene match. The CDR3 is 16 residues long. Per germline, CDR1 SEHNR and CDR2 FQNEAQ (reference sequence). The CDR3 DNA follows: TGTGCCAGCAGCTTAGTCGGCGGGACAGGGTTTATCGAGCAGTACTTC. The encoded protein is CASSLVGGTGFIEQYF. Drawing the rest from reference TRBV7-9 and TRBJ2-7, the complete variable domain is DTGVSQNPRHKITKRGQNVTFRCDPISEHNRLYWYRQTLGQGPEFLTYFQNEAQLEKSRLLSDRFSAERPKGSFSTLEIQRTEQGDSAMYLCASSLVGGTGFIEQYFGPGTRLTVT.

The chain couples TRBV19 to TRBJ1-5, with D perhaps TRBD1 (6 bases). CDR1 is LNHDA, CDR2 SQIVND, per germline (reference sequence). The CDR3 has 18 residues. Trimming cost V 6 bases and J 4 bases, with 25 bases left between them. The DNA of the CDR3 is TGTGCCAGTAGCAAAACTTCGGGGACAAGGGGGACAAATCAGCCCCAGCATTTT. It is translated as CASSKTSGTRGTNQPQHF.

The CDR3 coding sequence is TGTGCCAGCAGCTTAGATGGGGTGACAGGGGGTCCACCCCTCCACTTT. The encoded protein is CASSLDGVTGGPPLHF. V gene TRBV7-2 combines with J gene TRBJ1-6; 9 bases match TRBD1. Germline assignment: CDR1 SGHTA and CDR2 FQGNSA. The CDR3 runs 16 residues. J was trimmed by 11 bases and V by 1 base; bases with no gene match: 9.

V is TRBV27 and J is TRBJ2-7, with TRBD2 matching 11 bases. Germline CDR1 MNHEY, CDR2 SMNVEV (reference sequence). This CDR3 comprises 15 residues. V trimming: 5 bases; J trimming: 2 bases; junction bases outside the gene matches: 5. This CDR3 is CASSLLAGAAYEQYF. Here the CDR3 DNA reads TGTGCCAGCAGTCTACTAGCGGGAGCAGCCTACGAGCAGTACTTC.

The DNA of the CDR3 is TGTGCCAGCTCACCGGAAACTAGCGGGAGCACGGAGACCCAGTACTTC. Translated: CASSPETSGSTETQYF. V gene TRBV18 combines with J gene TRBJ2-5; 11 bases are a match to TRBD2. J was trimmed by 5 bases and V by 3 bases; bases with no gene match: 8. The length of the CDR3 is 16 residues. Per the germline V gene, CDR1 is KGHSH and CDR2 is LQKENI.

V gene TRBV7-6 combines with J gene TRBJ2-5; D ambiguous. Germline V gene data show CDR1 as SGHVS and CDR2 as FNYEAQ. The CDR3 length is 15 residues. Trimming removed 2 bases from V and 4 bases from J, with 14 bases in between. Written as DNA, the CDR3 is TGTGCCAGCAGCTTAACTGGTACGGTATCAGAGACCCAGTACTTC. It encodes CASSLTGTVSETQYF.

This clone came up once. The chain links TRBV7-8 to TRBJ2-2, with 8 positions matching TRBD1. V lost 2 bases, J lost 2 bases, and 7 bases stayed unmatched. There are 17 residues in the CDR3. The germline V gene encodes CDR1 SGHVS and CDR2 FQNEAQ. The CDR3 loop reads CASSLPRQGPNTGELFF. CDR3 coding DNA: TGTGCCAGCAGCTTACCCAGACAGGGGCCAAACACCGGGGAGCTGTTTTTT.

The chain combines TRBV5-5 with TRBJ1-2, with 8 bases that match TRBD1. V was pared by 6 bases and J by 8 bases, with 9 bases of the junction left unmatched. The CDR3 consists of 13 residues. Germline lookup yields CDR1 SGHKS and CDR2 YYEKEE (reference sequence). The CDR3 sequence is CASIRQGLEGYTF. CDR3 coding DNA: TGTGCCAGCATCAGACAGGGGTTAGAAGGCTACACCTTC.

As DNA, the CDR3 is TGTGCCAGCAGTTTGTATTACAGGGGGGGGGATTCACCCCTCCACTTT. This codes for CASSLYYRGGDSPLHF. The V call is TRBV27, the J call TRBJ1-6, with 8 bases lining up with TRBD1. Unmatched junction bases numbered 9, after V lost 3 bases and J lost 8 bases. This CDR3 has 16 amino acids. From germline, CDR1 is MNHEY and CDR2 SMNVEV (reference sequence).

V and J are TRBV5-6 and TRBJ2-3, with 7 bases that match TRBD1. The V gene's germline CDR1 is SGHDT and CDR2 YYEEEE. J gave up 4 bases and V 0 bases, and 8 bases lay outside the gene matches. CDR3 length equals 16 residues. CDR3 protein: CASSLGTGIGADTQYF. The CDR3 DNA follows: TGTGCCAGCAGCTTGGGGACAGGTATTGGCGCAGATACGCAGTATTTT.

This sequence joins TRBV7-2 and TRBJ1-5, with TRBD1 identical over 9 bases. This CDR3 is 14 amino acids long. Trimming cost V 5 bases and J 5 bases; bases outside gene matches: 4. Germline CDR1 reads SGHTA; CDR2 reads FQGNSA. In DNA form, the CDR3 reads TGTGCCAGCAGCCAACGGACAGGGGATCAGCCCCAGCATTTT. Its translation is CASSQRTGDQPQHF. Full variable domain (outside the CDR3, taken from reference TRBV7-2 and TRBJ1-5): GAGVSQSPSNKVTEKGKDVELRCDPISGHTALYWYRQSLGQGLEFLIYFQGNSAPDKSGLPSDRFSAERTGGSVSTLTIQRTQQEDSAVYLCASSQRTGDQPQHFGDGTRLSIL.

Turning to this clone: The same CDR3 can be traced to other DNA sequences in this sample. The CDR3 here is CASSLTGLNTEAFF. CDR3 nucleotide sequence: TGTGCCAGCAGTCTTACCGGTTTGAACACTGAAGCTTTCTTT. The V gene is TRBV5-5, the J gene TRBJ1-1, with no clear D. CDR1 and CDR2 (germline): SGHKS, YYEKEE (reference sequence). The CDR3 consists of 14 residues. Deletions cut 5 bases from V and 0 bases from J, with 11 bases between. Drawing the rest from reference TRBV5-5 and TRBJ1-1, the complete variable domain is DAGVTQSPTHLIKTRGQQVTLRCSPISGHKSVSWYQQVLGQGPQFIFQYYEKEERGRGNFPDRFSARQFPNYSSELNVNALLLGDSALYLCASSLTGLNTEAFFGQGTRLTVV.

CDR3 sequence reads: CASGLAGGPADTQYF. In DNA, the CDR3 is TGCGCCAGCGGACTAGCGGGAGGGCCGGCAGATACGCAGTATTTT. This chain connects TRBV5-1 to TRBJ2-3, with 15 bases aligning to TRBD2. The trim removed 7 bases at V and 4 bases at J, leaving 4 bases unmatched. This CDR3 has 15 residues. The V gene's germline CDR1 is SGHRS and CDR2 YFSETQ.

The genes are TRBV24-1 and TRBJ2-1; a possible D gene is TRBD1 (5 bases). The germline gives CDR1 KGHDR, CDR2 SFDVKD. The CDR3 runs to 18 residues. Trimming took off 3 bases at V and 0 bases at J, with 17 bases between the two ends. The CDR3 DNA follows: TGTGCCACCAGTGATCCCCCTTCTGGGGCAGACTCCTACAATGAGCAGTTCTTC. It translates to CATSDPPSGADSYNEQFF.